Each of the 28 T cell receptor beta chains below was sequenced from the same sample in a study of regulatory T cells in long-lasting Graves disease. Libraries of TCR beta came from iRepertoire HTBI primers plus Arm-PCR of CDR3 regions. TCRdb independently ran MiXCR on the multiplex PCR reads; one entry per CDR3 protein. The sample has 560,000 or so distinct CDR3 sequences; roughly 15% are singletons. Time point denoted: newly diagnosed GD, antithyroid drugs for less than 3 months. From RNA extracted from PBMCs, the TCR library was made. The sample was also linked to a second study, of T cells in Graves' hyperthyroidism and ophthalmopathy.

The material sequenced was peripheral blood mononuclear cells (PBMCs), taken at new diagnosis, from a patient treated with antithyroid drugs. These receptors were taken from a man between 18 and 29 years old with Graves disease.

This clonotype was seen repeatedly, ten times or more. The chain recombines TRBV5-1 with TRBJ2-1; the D gene is possibly TRBD2 (5 bases). The CDR3 is 12 residues long. Germline CDR1 is SGHRS and CDR2 is YFSETQ. Trimming left V 4 bases short and J 6 bases short, with 8 bases between. The CDR3 region has the DNA TGCGCCAGCAGCACTACTAGCAATGAGCAGTTCTTC. It yields the protein CASSTTSNEQFF.

This clonotype was seen more than once but under ten times. The chain links TRBV6-1 to TRBJ2-1; D perhaps matches TRBD1 (5 bases). In germline, CDR1 is MNHNS, CDR2 SASEGT. V lost 6 bases and J 15 bases, leaving 24 bases between the germline ends. The CDR3 length is 14 residues. The CDR3 spells CASSLNPSDPGRFF. As DNA, the CDR3 is TGTGCCAGCAGCCTAAACCCCTCTGACCCAGGGCGGTTCTTC.

With regard to this clonotype: A far larger clone is a single base away, which makes a read error likely. The chain joins TRBV28 to TRBJ2-7, with 8 bases lining up with TRBD2. In germline, CDR1 is MDHEN, CDR2 SYDVKM. The CDR3 is made up of 15 amino acids. Trimming took 5 bases from V and 7 from J; bases not matched to a gene: 13. The CDR3 nucleotides are TGTGCCAGCAGTGCCTCCGGGAGGGCCAGGAATGAGCAGTACTTC. It encodes CASSASGRARNEQYF.

This clonotype was seen many times. This chain uses TRBV28 with TRBJ2-7, with D possibly TRBD1 on 6 matching bases. Looked up from germline, CDR1 is MDHEN and CDR2 is SYDVKM. The ends were cut back, 4 bases at V and 11 bases at J, with 18 bases in the middle. The CDR3 runs to 13 residues. CDR3 protein: CASSSPGQFEEYF. CDR3 bases: TGTGCCAGCAGTTCCCCTGGACAGTTTGAGGAGTACTTC.

The chain employs TRBV20-1 and TRBJ1-1; possibly TRBD1 for D (6 bases). There are 14 residues in the CDR3. Germline CDR1 reads DFQATT; CDR2 reads SNEGSKA (reference sequence). V was shortened by 5 bases and J by 0 bases, with 13 bases between the two germline ends. The CDR3 spells CSARSDRMNTEAFF. CDR3 DNA: TGCAGTGCTCGTTCCGACAGGATGAACACTGAAGCTTTCTTT.

This clonotype showed up just a few times. V usage is TRBV2 and J usage is TRBJ2-2; D unclear. V lost 4 bases, J lost 3 bases, and 6 bases lay in between. The CDR3 runs to 13 residues. Germline assignment: CDR1 SNHLY and CDR2 FYNNEI. As DNA, the CDR3 is TGTGCCAGCAGTGGGCAGTACACCGGGGAGCTGTTTTTT. Translating gives CASSGQYTGELFF.

This clonotype was counted many times. The J gene is TRBJ2-3, the V gene TRBV20-1, with no clear D. The V end was cut by 1 base, the J end by 4 bases, with 6 bases between. CDR1 and CDR2 from the germline V gene are DFQATT and SNEGSKA (reference sequence). This CDR3 is 12 amino acids long. This chain's CDR3 is CSARGSSDTQYF. The CDR3 DNA follows: TGCAGTGCTAGAGGAAGCTCAGATACGCAGTATTTT.

This clonotype occurred many times. The junction and the germline gene differ at one end; a read error may be behind it. This rearrangement joins TRBV5-1 to TRBJ2-7, with D perhaps TRBD1 (5 bases). The CDR3 consists of 13 residues. Germline-derived CDR1 and CDR2 are SGHRS and YFSETQ. The CDR3: CASSLGAPYEQYF. The DNA of the CDR3 is TGTGCCAGCAGCTTAGGGGCTCCCTACGAGCAGTACTTC. The complete variable domain, with remaining parts taken from reference TRBV5-1 and TRBJ2-7, reads KAGVTQTPRYLIKTRGQQVTLSCSPISGHRSVSWYQQTPGQGLQFLFEYFSETQRNKGNFPGRFSGRQFSNSRSEMNVSTLELGDSALYLCASSLGAPYEQYFGPGTRLTVT.

To note about this clonotype: With a much larger clone just one base away, this may be a read error. CDR3 protein: CASSFNTGQRRYGRASNEQHF. In DNA, the CDR3 is TGTGCCAGCAGCTTTAATACGGGACAGCGGCGGTACGGGAGGGCCTCAAACGAGCAGCACTTC. The genes are TRBV7-9 and TRBJ2-7; maybe TRBD2 (8 bases). This CDR3 is built from 21 residues. Germline lookup yields CDR1 SEHNR and CDR2 FQNEAQ (reference sequence).

This chain uses TRBV4-1 with TRBJ2-1, with 9 nucleotides matching TRBD2. The CDR3 consists of 17 residues. With V trimmed by 2 bases and J by 5 bases, 10 bases remained unmatched. Per the germline V gene, CDR1 is MGHRA and CDR2 is YSYEKL. The CDR3 region is CASSQPTSGRLHNEQFF. In DNA, the CDR3 is TGCGCCAGCAGCCAACCCACTAGCGGGCGGTTACACAATGAGCAGTTCTTC.

The genes are TRBV6-2 or TRBV6-3 and TRBJ2-4; D gene unclear. The CDR3 has 12 residues. CDR1 is MNHEY, CDR2 SVGEGT, per germline. Trimming shortened V by 5 bases and J by 5 bases, and 7 bases separated the two germline ends. DNA for the CDR3: TGTGCCAGCAGTCAAAACCAAAACATTCAGTACTTC. Residues: CASSQNQNIQYF.

Many counts were recorded for this clonotype. The genes are TRBV2 and TRBJ2-1; TRBD2 agrees at 8 bases. J lost 14 bases, V lost 5 bases, and 8 bases had no gene match. This CDR3 comprises 12 residues. CDR1 and CDR2 (germline): SNHLY, FYNNEI. CDR3 loop: CASSSPTSAEFF. CDR3 bases: TGTGCCAGCAGTAGCCCGACTAGCGCAGAGTTCTTC.

The chain joins TRBV11-2 to TRBJ1-1, with a possible D match to TRBD1 (5 bases). Trimming removed 2 bases from V and 6 bases from J, with 7 bases in between. The CDR3 is 12 amino acids. Germline-derived CDR1 and CDR2 are SGHAT and FQNNGV. This CDR3 reads CASSLIQAEAFF. CDR3 coding DNA: TGTGCCAGCAGCTTAATACAGGCTGAAGCTTTCTTT.

V and J are TRBV18 and TRBJ2-1; TRBD1 agrees at 8 bases. The CDR3 is 18 amino acids. The V gene's germline CDR1 is KGHSH and CDR2 LQKENI. V shed 8 bases and J 0 bases; nucleotides not matched to a gene: 15. In nucleotides, the CDR3 is TGTGCCAGCCTCCCGGGGGACAGGTCCTTTAGCTCCTACAATGAGCAGTTCTTC. Translating it yields CASLPGDRSFSSYNEQFF.

The chain joins TRBV19 to TRBJ1-1, with D possibly TRBD1 on 6 matching bases. Germline-derived CDR1 and CDR2 are LNHDA and SQIVND (reference sequence). Trimming took 7 bases from V and 5 from J, leaving 17 bases between them. This CDR3 contains 14 residues. The CDR3 nucleotides read TGTGCCAGTACCTCGGGGCGGAGGGGGACTGAAGCTTTCTTT. Its translation: CASTSGRRGTEAFF. The whole variable domain, remainder taken from reference TRBV19 and TRBJ1-1, is DGGITQSPKYLFRKEGQNVTLSCEQNLNHDAMYWYRQDPGQGLRLIYYSQIVNDFQKGDIAEGYSVSREKKESFPLTVTSAQKNPTAFYLCASTSGRRGTEAFFGQGTRLTVV.

Points on this clonotype: This may be a read error, as it is one base from a much larger clone. The chain has TRBV28 and TRBJ2-5; 9 bases are a match to TRBD2. Germline trimming cut 2 bases from V and 5 bases from J; bases unmatched to any gene: 9. The CDR3 covers 16 residues. The germline gives CDR1 MDHEN, CDR2 SYDVKM. The CDR3 DNA reads TGTGCCAGCAGTTTAGGAGGGGTAGCGGGAGATGAGACCCAGTACTTC. Protein: CASSLGGVAGDETQYF.

The chain recombines TRBV27 with TRBJ2-7; the D call may be TRBD1 or TRBD2 (5 bases each). CDR3 size: 14 residues. The V gene lost 10 bases and the J gene lost 1 base, with 17 bases spanning the gap. CDR1 MNHEY and CDR2 SMNVEV come from the germline V gene (reference sequence). In DNA form, the CDR3 reads TGTGCCACCGCCCGGGGCGGATCTTCCTACGAGCAGTACTTC. This codes for CATARGGSSYEQYF.

This clonotype was counted between two and nine times. This rearrangement joins TRBV3-1 to TRBJ1-6, with TRBD1 as a possible D gene (5 bases). V lost 3 bases to trimming and J lost 9 bases, with 9 bases between them. This CDR3 is 13 amino acids long. The V gene's germline CDR1 is LGHDT and CDR2 YNNKEL (reference sequence). The CDR3 DNA reads TGTGCCAGCAGCCACGGGGCTTTTTCACCCCTCCACTTT. It yields the protein CASSHGAFSPLHF.

This clonotype was detected only a few times. This sequence joins TRBV5-1 and TRBJ1-3, with 11 positions matching TRBD1. CDR1 and CDR2 from the germline V gene are SGHRS and YFSETQ. The CDR3 spans 16 residues. V lost 0 bases, J lost 3 bases, and 2 bases stayed unmatched. The CDR3 DNA sequence: TGCGCCAGCAGCTTGGCGGGACAGGGGGTTGGAAACACCATATATTTT. Encoded protein: CASSLAGQGVGNTIYF.

The rearrangement links TRBV27 to TRBJ2-1; no clear D. CDR1 and CDR2 (germline): MNHEY, SMNVEV (reference sequence). The CDR3 runs to 13 residues. Between the trimmed V and J ends, which lost 4 bases and 6 bases, there was a span of 10 bases. Here the CDR3 DNA reads TGTGCCAGCAGTTCCCGGTCCGGCAATGAGCAGTTCTTC. Translating gives CASSSRSGNEQFF.

The chain is built from TRBV11-2 and TRBJ1-4; D gene ambiguous. Germline assignment: CDR1 SGHAT and CDR2 FQNNGV. CDR3 length: 17 residues. The V gene lost 7 bases and the J gene lost 4 bases, with 22 bases spanning the gap. The CDR3 coding sequence is TGTGCCAGCACCTCTACTTACACTGCCAGATATAATGAAAAACTGTTTTTT. Residues: CASTSTYTARYNEKLFF.

This clonotype was counted at least ten times. V is TRBV18 and J is TRBJ2-2; D gene unclear. Trimming took off 3 bases at V and 4 bases at J, with 12 bases between the two ends. This CDR3 has 15 amino acids. The germline V gene has CDR1 KGHSH and CDR2 LQKENI. The chain's CDR3 is CASSPNAPGTGELFF. The CDR3 DNA sequence: TGTGCCAGCTCACCTAACGCCCCTGGCACCGGGGAGCTGTTTTTT.

In this sample, this clonotype turned up many times. The genes are TRBV20-1 and TRBJ2-3; D ambiguous. Deletions cut 0 bases from V and 6 bases from J, with 4 bases between. Per germline, CDR1 DFQATT and CDR2 SNEGSKA (reference sequence). The CDR3 has 11 residues. CDR3 sequence: CSARDGDTQYF. In DNA form, the CDR3 reads TGCAGTGCTAGAGATGGCGATACGCAGTATTTT.

In this sample, this clonotype turned up many times. The CDR3 reads CASSPDLGTLRSEAFF. The CDR3 DNA sequence: TGTGCCAGCAGCCCCGACTTAGGGACGCTTAGGTCTGAAGCTTTCTTT. The V gene is TRBV6-2 or TRBV6-3, the J gene TRBJ1-1; D possibly corresponds to TRBD1 (5 bases). The CDR3 is 16 amino acids. Trimming took 6 bases from V and 6 from J, leaving 23 bases between them. In germline, CDR1 is MNHEY, CDR2 SVGEGT.

This clonotype occurred many times. J is TRBJ1-1 and V is TRBV7-8; no firm D call. The CDR3 spans 15 residues. The V gene lost 1 base and the J gene lost 0 bases, with 9 bases spanning the gap. Per germline, CDR1 SGHVS and CDR2 FQNEAQ. CDR3 nucleotide sequence: TGTGCCAGCAGCTTAGATGGGCGACTGAACACTGAAGCTTTCTTT. Translated: CASSLDGRLNTEAFF.

This clonotype was observed a few times. J is TRBJ2-7 and V is TRBV6-1, with a weak D call TRBD1 (6 bases). The CDR3 loop spans 14 amino acids. CDR1 is MNHNS and CDR2 is SASEGT in the germline V gene. The V end lost 6 bases, the J end lost 3 bases, and 15 bases lay between the germline ends. CDR3 coding DNA: TGTGCCAGCAGGAAGGGGGTTTCAGGCTACGAGCAGTACTTC. Its protein product is CASRKGVSGYEQYF.

Concerning this clonotype: The junction shows a germline mismatch at one end, possibly a read error. The chain employs TRBV29-1 and TRBJ1-3; maybe TRBD1 (5 bases). CDR1 and CDR2 from the germline V gene are SQVTM and ANQGSEA. CDR3 length: 13 residues. CDR3 DNA sequence: TGCAGCGCTGACAGCAACTCTGGAAACACCATATCTTTT. It specifies CSADSNSGNTISF. Together with reference TRBV29-1 and TRBJ1-3, the CDR3 gives the full variable domain: SAVISQKPSRDICQRGTSLTIQCQVDSQVTMMFWYRQQPGQSLTLIATANQGSEATYESGFVIDKFPISRPNLTFSTLTVSNMSPEDSSIYLCSADSNSGNTISFGEGSWLTVV.

The genes are TRBV28 and TRBJ1-4; maybe TRBD1 (5 bases). V was cut by 4 bases and J by 14 bases, with 11 bases left in between. From germline, CDR1 is MDHEN and CDR2 SYDVKM. CDR3 length: 11 residues. CDR3 loop: CASSWLGGLFF. The CDR3, as DNA: TGTGCCAGCAGTTGGCTTGGGGGGCTGTTTTTT.